This T cell receptor beta chain came from a study of a mutant IDH1 vaccine in newly diagnosed glioma. V lost 8 bases and J 6 bases, leaving 19 bases between the germline ends. The CDR3 is made up of 14 amino acids. Germline CDR1 LNHDA, CDR2 SQIVND (reference sequence). The time point was: baseline, week 1 (first vaccination visit). Treatment meaning: pre-vaccination baseline after standard-of-care therapy. The data were produced by immunoSEQ multiplex PCR, yet TCRdb's version contains in-frame clones alone and is incomplete. The top ten clones hold 1% to 1.5% of a sample with about 25,000 clones, around 93% of them seen once.

The sequences come from PBMCs, collected from a glioma patient treated with radiotherapy, temozolomide or both. The chain recombines TRBV19 with TRBJ1-1, with D possibly TRBD1 on 6 matching bases. The clonotype was recovered from a man aged 35 to 55 with glioma. The CDR3: CASEQRGVGAEAFF. CDR3 sequence (DNA): TGTGCCAGTGAACAAAGGGGGGTCGGGGCTGAAGCTTTCTTT.